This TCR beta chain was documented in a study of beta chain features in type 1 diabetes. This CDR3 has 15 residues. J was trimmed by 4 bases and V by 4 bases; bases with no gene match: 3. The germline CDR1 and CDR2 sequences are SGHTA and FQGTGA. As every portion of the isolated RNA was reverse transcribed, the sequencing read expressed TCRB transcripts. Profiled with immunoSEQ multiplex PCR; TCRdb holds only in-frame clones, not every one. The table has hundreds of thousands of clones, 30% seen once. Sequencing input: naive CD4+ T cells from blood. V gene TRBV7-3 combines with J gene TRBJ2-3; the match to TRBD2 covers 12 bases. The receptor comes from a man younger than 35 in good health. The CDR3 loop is CASSSSSGRADTQYF. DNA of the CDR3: TGTGCCAGCAGCTCCTCTAGCGGGAGGGCAGATACGCAGTATTTT.